The sequence of this T cell receptor (beta chain) was determined in a study of blood T cell repertoires in COVID-19. Across the study: Samples taken during acute and convalescent COVID-19 were collected in the United States, Italy and Spain. The analysed material was cDNA or gDNA that came from T cells, B-cell-depleted T cells, or PBMCs.

CDR3 size: 16 residues. Original handling: The authors estimated nucleated cell counts from reference gene primer amplification. Sequencing used immunoSEQ multiplex PCR; TCRdb keeps in-frame clones, though not all of them. For V, J and clone size, that table is used; D and trimming come from the DNA. In the table there are about 110,000 clones, about 87% of which are singletons. The sequenced sample consisted of peripheral blood. The sequence was obtained from a woman in her fifties or sixties with acute or convalescent COVID-19. The chain links TRBV21-1 to TRBJ2-4; TRBD1 is taken as the D call from the table, unchecked against the DNA. TRBV21-1 is tagged as a pseudogene. This CDR3 reads CASSPRDRGTKNIQYF. The CDR3 DNA follows: TGTGCCAGCAGCCCTAGGGACAGGGGAACCAAAAACATTCAGTACTTC.